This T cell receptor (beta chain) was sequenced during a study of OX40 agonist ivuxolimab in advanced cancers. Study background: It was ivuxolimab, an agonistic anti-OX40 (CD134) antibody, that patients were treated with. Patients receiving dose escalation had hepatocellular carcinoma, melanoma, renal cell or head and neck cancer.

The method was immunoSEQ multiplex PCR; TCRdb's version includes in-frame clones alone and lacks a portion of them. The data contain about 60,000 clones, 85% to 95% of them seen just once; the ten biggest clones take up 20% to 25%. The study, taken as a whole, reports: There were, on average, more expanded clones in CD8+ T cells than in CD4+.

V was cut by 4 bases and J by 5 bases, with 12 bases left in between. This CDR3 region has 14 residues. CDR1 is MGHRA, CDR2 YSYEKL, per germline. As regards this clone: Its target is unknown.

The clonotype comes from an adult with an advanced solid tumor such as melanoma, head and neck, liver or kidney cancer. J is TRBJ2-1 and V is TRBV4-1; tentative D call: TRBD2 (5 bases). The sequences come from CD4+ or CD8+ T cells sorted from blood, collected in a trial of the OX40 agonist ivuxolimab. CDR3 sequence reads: CASSPLAGNNEQFF. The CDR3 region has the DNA TGCGCCAGCAGCCCCCTCGCCGGGAACAATGAGCAGTTCTTC.